The rows below give T cell receptor beta chains drawn from one sample of a study of T-cell memory formation after mild COVID-19. TCRdb reanalysed the 5' RACE reads using MiXCR and keeps one entry per CDR3 protein. The sample yields tens of thousands of distinct CDR3 sequences, around a quarter seen once. Sample: PBMCs or a T cell subset sorted from them (not recorded which). Every receptor here comes from a man between 18 and 29 years old who had mild COVID-19 (a few samples of this study predate the infection). Cell type and time point are not known. CDR3s include the opening cysteine and the closing phenylalanine or tryptophan. D genes are given only for firm matches. Rows give clone size only sometimes, using once, few, many, or a class for an expanded clone.

j_call v_call d_call clone_size cdr3_aa cdr3_nt
TRBJ1-1 TRBV5-1 . few CASSPGGGTEAFF TGCGCCAGCAGCCCGGGGGGGGGCACTGAAGCTTTCTTT
TRBJ1-1 TRBV11-2 . few CASSSRIQGINTEAFF TGTGCCAGCAGCTCACGGATACAGGGAATTAACACTGAAGCTTTCTTT
TRBJ2-1 TRBV5-1 TRBD1 . CASSFSQGWTSYEQFF TGCGCCAGCAGCTTTTCACAGGGGTGGACTTCTTATGAGCAGTTCTTC
TRBJ1-1 TRBV21-1 . . CASSARDSMNTEAFF TGTGCCAGCAGCGCAAGGGACAGCATGAACACTGAAGCTTTCTTT
TRBJ2-3 TRBV7-8 TRBD2 . CASSDGLDPDTQYF TGTGCCAGCAGCGATGGACTAGACCCAGATACGCAGTATTTT
TRBJ2-6 TRBV6-4 . few CASSDSSSGANVLTF TGTGCCAGCAGTGACTCCAGCTCTGGGGCCAACGTCCTGACTTTC
TRBJ2-4 TRBV20-1 . . CSAKVAKNIQYF TGCAGTGCCAAAGTAGCCAAAAACATTCAGTACTTC
TRBJ2-3 TRBV9 . . CASGRRLADTQYF TGTGCCAGCGGCCGTCGATTGGCAGATACGCAGTATTTT
TRBJ2-3 TRBV6-2/TRBV6-3 . . CASSYLADTSTDTQYF TGTGCCAGCAGTTATCTCGCGGACACTAGCACAGATACGCAGTATTTT
TRBJ1-5 TRBV19 . few CASQKRDGGQPQHF TGTGCCAGCCAGAAGAGGGATGGGGGGCAGCCCCAGCATTTT
TRBJ2-7 TRBV5-1 TRBD2 many CASSLGRLAASYEQYF TGCGCCAGCAGCTTGGGCAGACTAGCGGCATCCTACGAGCAGTACTTC
TRBJ2-1 TRBV7-9 TRBD1 . CASSRDRDNEQFF TGTGCCAGCAGCCGCGACAGGGACAATGAGCAGTTCTTC
TRBJ1-5 TRBV6-2/TRBV6-3 . once CASRPFTGRADQPQHF TGTGCCAGCAGACCCTTCACAGGGCGCGCCGATCAGCCCCAGCATTTT
TRBJ2-1 TRBV20-1 TRBD2 once CSARPGPGLVGVEQFF TGCAGTGCTAGACCGGGTCCGGGACTAGTCGGGGTTGAGCAGTTCTTC
TRBJ2-1 TRBV4-3 . . CASSRRGEVNEQFF TGCGCCAGCAGCCGCAGGGGCGAGGTGAATGAGCAGTTCTTC
TRBJ1-1 TRBV4-1 . few CASSHREVDTEAFF TGCGCCAGCAGCCACAGGGAGGTCGACACTGAAGCTTTCTTT
TRBJ2-2 TRBV15 . . CATSRDGFLGLFF TGTGCCACCAGCAGAGATGGTTTTCTTGGGCTGTTTTTT